Each of the 18 T cell receptor beta chains below was sequenced from the same sample in a study of cytomegalovirus exposure and HLA in healthy donors. 13 Jbeta primers and 60 Vbeta primers were used for the PCR. Produced via immunoSEQ multiplex PCR; TCRdb's table is partial and in-frame only. Here the sample spans about 110,000 clones, over 65% being singletons. The sequencing sample was made of PBMCs. All receptors derive from a woman between 18 and 29 years old in good health and CMV-seronegative.

V usage is TRBV6-6 and J usage is TRBJ2-1, with 10 positions matching TRBD2. Germline V gene data show CDR1 as MNHNY and CDR2 as SVGAGI (reference sequence). Trimming cost V 11 bases and J 5 bases; bases outside gene matches: 6. The CDR3 runs to 13 residues. DNA for the CDR3: TGTGCCGGCCATACTAGCGGGAACAATGAGCAGTTCTTC. Residues: CAGHTSGNNEQFF.

Of note for this clone: This sample includes further DNA sequences coding for the same CDR3. The chain has TRBV10-1 and TRBJ2-2; D is uncertain. V shed 6 bases and J shed 0 bases, with 2 bases lying between them. Per germline, CDR1 WNHNN and CDR2 SYGVQD (reference sequence). CDR3 size: 12 residues. The CDR3 protein is CASSTNTGELFF. CDR3 DNA: TGCGCCAGCAGCACGAACACCGGGGAGCTGTTTTTT.

The CDR3 DNA is TGTGCCACCAGCAGACTGGGAGAAGGAGAGGAGACCCAGTACTTC. It is translated as CATSRLGEGEETQYF. The chain employs TRBV15 and TRBJ2-5, with a weak D call TRBD2 (5 bases). The V and J ends lost 2 bases and 5 bases respectively, with 15 bases between them. CDR1 is LNHNV, CDR2 YYDKDF, per germline (reference sequence). The CDR3 is 15 amino acids.

This clone was observed a single time. This chain links TRBV4-2 with TRBJ1-2, with 10 bases matching TRBD1. The V gene end was trimmed by 5 bases and the J gene end by 4 bases; junction bases not matched to a gene: 7. The V gene's germline CDR1 is LGHNA and CDR2 YNFKEQ. The CDR3 consists of 15 residues. The CDR3 DNA reads as TGTGCCAGCAGCGACCGGGACAGGGGAGGCTATGGCTACACCTTC. Translation gives CASSDRDRGGYGYTF.

The V call is TRBV2, the J call TRBJ2-2; D is ambiguous. Trimming left V 1 base short and J 1 base short, with 4 bases between. The CDR3 has 14 amino acids. Germline V gene lookup returns CDR1 SNHLY and CDR2 FYNNEI. The DNA for the CDR3 is TGTGCCAGCAGTGAAGGACAGAACACCGGGGAGCTGTTTTTT. Residues: CASSEGQNTGELFF.

This chain links TRBV11-2 with TRBJ2-5, with 13 bases aligning to TRBD2. From germline, CDR1 is SGHAT and CDR2 FQNNGV. V lost 5 bases to trimming and J lost 4 bases; unmatched junction nucleotides: 7. The CDR3 runs to 16 residues. The CDR3 reads CASSPALAGGLETQYF. In DNA form, the CDR3 reads TGTGCCAGCAGCCCAGCACTAGCGGGGGGGCTAGAGACCCAGTACTTC.

The genes are TRBV10-3 and TRBJ2-1; 7 bases are shared with TRBD2. The CDR3 sequence is 16 residues long. In germline, CDR1 is ENHRY, CDR2 SYGVKD. With V trimmed by 0 bases and J by 1 base, 3 bases remained unmatched. In nucleotides, the CDR3 is TGTGCCATCAGTGAGTCCGGGGGGTCTTCCTACAATGAGCAGTTCTTC. Encoded protein: CAISESGGSSYNEQFF.

V and J are TRBV2 and TRBJ1-5; 9 bases align to TRBD1. The ends lost 3 bases at V and 0 bases at J; junction bases unmatched: 0. The CDR3 has 15 residues. CDR1 and CDR2 (germline): SNHLY, FYNNEI. CDR3 in DNA: TGTGCCAGCAGTGAGGACAGGGGTAGCAATCAGCCCCAGCATTTT. This sequence encodes CASSEDRGSNQPQHF.

The CDR3: CASSPGQGRAGNTIYF. For the CDR3, the DNA is TGTGCCAGCAGTCCCGGACAGGGGAGGGCTGGAAACACCATATATTTT. The chain employs TRBV28 and TRBJ1-3; 9 bases are shared with TRBD1. Germline lookup yields CDR1 MDHEN and CDR2 SYDVKM. The CDR3 sequence is 16 residues long. With 5 bases clipped from V and 2 bases from J, the junction kept 7 bases outside the gene matches.

In its sample, this clone is medium-sized (0.01 to 0.1%). The chain combines TRBV6-1 with TRBJ2-7; the match to TRBD2 covers 12 bases. With V trimmed by 1 base and J by 2 bases, 0 bases remained unmatched. The CDR3 covers 15 residues. Germline V gives CDR1 MNHNS, CDR2 SASEGT. The CDR3 nucleotides are TGTGCCAGCAGTGAAGGGACTAGCGGGGCCTACGAGCAGTACGTC. Amino acid sequence: CASSEGTSGAYEQYV.

This chain uses TRBV7-9 with TRBJ1-1; D may be TRBD1 (6 bases). Looked up from germline, CDR1 is SEHNR and CDR2 is FQNEAQ (reference sequence). The CDR3 consists of 13 residues. Trimming removed 5 bases from V and 4 bases from J, with 11 bases in between. In DNA, the CDR3 is TGTGCCAGCAGCCGCGGGGGCGGCACTGAAGCTTTCTTT. It translates to CASSRGGGTEAFF.

The chain joins TRBV27 to TRBJ1-5; D remains unclear. The CDR3 covers 14 residues. Trimming removed 4 bases from V and 6 bases from J, with 13 bases in between. Per germline, CDR1 MNHEY and CDR2 SMNVEV (reference sequence). The CDR3 region has the DNA TGTGCCAGCAGTTCCCTGGCCCTTGCTCAGCCCCAGCATTTT. It specifies CASSSLALAQPQHF.

The chain links TRBV19 to TRBJ2-7, with D possibly TRBD1 on 6 matching bases. The CDR3 consists of 14 residues. CDR1 and CDR2 from the germline V gene are LNHDA and SQIVND (reference sequence). The V end lost 6 bases, the J end lost 2 bases, and 14 bases lay between the germline ends. The CDR3, as DNA: TGTGCCAGTAGCCCCCGGACAGTGACCTACGAGCAGTACTTC. The encoded protein is CASSPRTVTYEQYF.

The J gene is TRBJ1-1, the V gene TRBV6-5; D is perhaps TRBD1 (6 bases). The CDR3 runs to 15 residues. Trimming left V 8 bases short and J 5 bases short, with 21 bases between. CDR1 is MNHEY and CDR2 is SVGAGI in the germline V gene. The CDR3 region is CASHDRDIRITEAFF. DNA for the CDR3: TGTGCCAGCCATGACCGGGACATCCGAATAACTGAAGCTTTCTTT.

There are a few counts of this clone. The chain joins TRBV28 to TRBJ1-1, with D possibly TRBD1 on 6 matching bases. CDR3 length: 11 residues. The germline V gene encodes CDR1 MDHEN and CDR2 SYDVKM. Trimming pared 8 bases from V and 12 bases from J, leaving 16 bases between. CDR3 nucleotide sequence: TGTGCCAGCTTAAACAGGGTTGGGACTTTCTTT. Its translation: CASLNRVGTFF.

The chain is built from TRBV7-6 and TRBJ2-5; D unresolved. The CDR3 has 12 amino acids. Germline loops: CDR1 SGHVS, CDR2 FNYEAQ. Trimming pared 4 bases from V and 6 bases from J, leaving 9 bases between. The CDR3 nucleotides read TGTGCCAGCAGCTACCTGAGGAAGACCCAGTACTTC. It specifies CASSYLRKTQYF.

The chain recombines TRBV15 with TRBJ1-4, with 8 bases fitting TRBD1. The CDR3 has 17 amino acids. The junction had 8 bases not matched to a gene; V was cut back by 2 bases and J by 3 bases. The V gene's germline CDR1 is LNHNV and CDR2 YYDKDF (reference sequence). CDR3 region: CATSRPVQGGSNEKLFF. CDR3 sequence (DNA): TGTGCCACCAGCAGACCCGTACAGGGGGGATCTAATGAAAAACTGTTTTTT.

This clone was observed once. This chain connects TRBV11-3 to TRBJ2-2, with 10 bases fitting TRBD2. J gave up 6 bases and V 10 bases, and 8 bases lay outside the gene matches. CDR3 size: 14 residues. CDR1 and CDR2 (germline): SGHNT, YENEEA. The CDR3 DNA reads as TGTGCCACCGCCCGGAGCGGGGGGGCCGGGGAGCTGTTTTTT. This codes for CATARSGGAGELFF.